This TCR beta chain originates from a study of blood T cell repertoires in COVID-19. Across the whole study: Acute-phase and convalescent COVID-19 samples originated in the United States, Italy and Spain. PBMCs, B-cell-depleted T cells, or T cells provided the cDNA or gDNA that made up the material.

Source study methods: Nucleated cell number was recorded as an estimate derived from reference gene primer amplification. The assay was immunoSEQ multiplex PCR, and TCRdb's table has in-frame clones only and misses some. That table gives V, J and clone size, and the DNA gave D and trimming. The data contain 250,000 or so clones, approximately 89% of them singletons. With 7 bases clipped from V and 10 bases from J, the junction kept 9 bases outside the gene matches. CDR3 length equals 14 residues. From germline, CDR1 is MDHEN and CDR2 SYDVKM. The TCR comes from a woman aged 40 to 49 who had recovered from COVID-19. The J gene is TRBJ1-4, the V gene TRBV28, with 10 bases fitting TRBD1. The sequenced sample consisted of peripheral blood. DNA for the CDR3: TGTGCCAGCAAGCGGGGGGACAGGGGTGTAAAACTGTTTTTT. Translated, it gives CASKRGDRGVKLFF.